The present TCR beta chain was sequenced within a study of early T cells in non-severe SARS-CoV-2 infection. TCRdb independently ran MiXCR on the 5' RACE reads; one entry per CDR3 protein. The sample gives under 45,000 distinct CDR3 sequences, roughly 7.9% of which show up once; around 12% is in the top ten. V shed 0 bases, J shed 0 bases, and the junction held 3 bases outside the gene matches. The CDR3 has 17 residues. In germline, CDR1 is MGHRA, CDR2 YSYEKL. This clonotype appeared a few times. This rearrangement joins TRBV4-1 to TRBJ2-1, with 9 bases identical to TRBD2. Specimen: whole blood, collected at baseline. The TCR originated in an adult who was a healthcare worker with PCR-confirmed SARS-CoV-2 infection or an uninfected control (not recorded which). The CDR3 loop is CASSQDAGGSSYNEQFF. The CDR3 bases are TGCGCCAGCAGCCAAGATGCGGGGGGGAGCTCCTACAATGAGCAGTTCTTC.